These T cell receptor beta chains were read from a single sample in a study of blood T cell repertoires in COVID-19. TCRdb keeps only in-frame clones here, not all; method: immunoSEQ multiplex PCR. The sample contains almost 250,000 clones, roughly 88% of which appear only once. The source material was peripheral blood. These receptors were obtained from an elderly woman with COVID-19, enrolled during active disease. Each CDR3 is given with its conserved first and last residue. Fields, in order: D gene, clone size, V gene, J gene, CDR3 protein, CDR3 DNA. A D gene is named only where the DNA matches it firmly. Clone sizes are given selectively: once, few, many, or a class where the clone is expanded.

>-|-|TRBV19|TRBJ2-7
CASSNRARDEQYF
TGTGCCAGTAGTAACAGGGCAAGGGACGAGCAGTACTTC
>TRBD1|-|TRBV5-1|TRBJ2-2
CASSPDRGDGELFF
TGCGCCAGCAGCCCGGACAGGGGGGACGGGGAGCTGTTTTTT
>-|-|TRBV10-2|TRBJ1-2
CASSEQNNYGYTF
TGCGCCAGCAGTGAGCAAAATAACTATGGCTACACCTTC
>-|-|TRBV5-5|TRBJ1-6
CASSIRQDYNSPLHF
TGTGCCAGCAGCATACGACAAGACTATAATTCACCCCTCCACTTT
>TRBD1|-|TRBV6-6|TRBJ1-4
CASSMGQDHEKLFF
TGTGCCAGCAGCATGGGACAGGACCATGAAAAACTGTTTTTT
>-|-|TRBV7-3|TRBJ2-1
CASSTQSGGLSNEQFF
TGTGCCAGCAGTACCCAGTCGGGGGGCCTGTCCAATGAGCAGTTCTTC
>-|-|TRBV21-1|TRBJ1-4
CASSKVGRTGNEKLFF
TGTGCCAGCAGCAAAGTTGGAAGGACAGGGAACGAAAAACTGTTTTTT
>TRBD1|-|TRBV25-1|TRBJ1-1
CASSGPGQGVRAFF
TGTGCCAGCAGTGGCCCCGGACAGGGGGTTAGGGCTTTCTTT
>-|few|TRBV7-2|TRBJ1-4
CASSLRGGLNEKLFF
TGTGCCAGCAGCCTACGCGGGGGACTTAATGAAAAACTGTTTTTT
>TRBD2|-|TRBV3-1/TRBV3-2|TRBJ2-5
CASSQLAGEETQYF
TGTGCCAGCAGCCAACTAGCGGGGGAAGAGACCCAGTACTTC
>TRBD1|-|TRBV29-1|TRBJ1-2
CSATQGLLNYGYTF
TGCAGCGCAACACAGGGGCTCCTTAACTATGGCTACACCTTC
>-|-|TRBV5-4|TRBJ2-3
CASSLPGTDTQYF
TGTGCCAGCAGCCTTCCGGGCACAGATACGCAGTATTTT
>-|-|TRBV5-1|TRBJ2-5
CASSLANLGGQETQYF
TGCGCCAGCAGCTTGGCCAACCTGGGGGGCCAAGAGACCCAGTACTTC
>TRBD1|-|TRBV3-1/TRBV3-2|TRBJ1-4
CASRRQGGQMKEKLFF
TGTGCCAGCAGACGGCAAGGGGGCCAGATGAAGGAAAAACTGTTTTTT
>-|once|TRBV5-4|TRBJ1-1
CATMQLAGVGTEAFF
TGTGCCACCATGCAGTTGGCGGGGGTAGGCACTGAAGCTTTCTTT
>-|-|TRBV5-4|TRBJ1-1
CASSTETRNTEAFF
TGTGCCAGCAGCACCGAGACACGGAACACTGAAGCTTTCTTT
>-|-|TRBV29-1|TRBJ1-1
CSVRSTLGPEAFF
TGCAGCGTTCGCTCGACATTGGGTCCTGAAGCTTTCTTT
>-|many|TRBV18|TRBJ2-5
CASSPLAGARETQYF
TGTGCCAGCTCACCCCTCGCGGGGGCCAGGGAGACCCAGTACTTC
>-|-|TRBV6-5|TRBJ1-6
CASRDLEGNSPLHF
TGTGCCAGCAGAGACTTGGAGGGAAATTCACCCCTCCACTTT
>-|-|TRBV27|TRBJ1-2
CATTRGGTGQEGYTF
TGTGCCACCACTCGAGGGGGTACGGGGCAAGAGGGCTACACCTTC
>TRBD1|-|TRBV6-5|TRBJ1-6
CASSSTTGENSPLHF
TGTGCCAGCAGTTCCACGACAGGGGAAAATTCACCCCTCCACTTT
>TRBD2|-|TRBV3-1/TRBV3-2|TRBJ2-3
CASSHGEGATQYF
TGTGCCAGCAGCCACGGGGAGGGCGCTACGCAGTATTTT
>TRBD1|-|TRBV11-2|TRBJ1-2
CASSGGTGVPYGYTF
TGTGCCAGCAGCGGAGGGACAGGGGTTCCCTATGGCTACACCTTC
>TRBD1|few|TRBV30|TRBJ2-2
CAWRGQATGELFF
TGTGCCTGGAGGGGACAGGCCACCGGGGAGCTGTTTTTT
>TRBD2|-|TRBV29-1|TRBJ2-5
CSVVTSGQETQYF
TGCAGCGTCGTCACTAGCGGCCAAGAGACCCAGTACTTC
>TRBD2|-|TRBV11-2|TRBJ2-2
CASSLAAGLANTGELFF
TGTGCCAGCAGCTTAGCAGCGGGACTCGCGAACACCGGGGAGCTGTTTTTT
>TRBD1|-|TRBV2|TRBJ2-2
CASSRDREELFF
TGTGCCAGCAGTCGGGACAGGGAGGAGCTGTTTTTT
>-|few|TRBV6-5|TRBJ2-2
CAARRVDTGELFF
TGTGCCGCTCGGAGGGTTGACACCGGGGAGCTGTTTTTT
>-|-|TRBV5-1|TRBJ2-3
CASSGSAVSSTDTQYF
TGCGCCAGCAGTGGATCAGCGGTCTCTAGCACAGATACGCAGTATTTT
>TRBD2|-|TRBV7-2|TRBJ2-1
CASSFGAGGSYNEQFF
TGTGCCAGCAGCTTTGGCGCGGGGGGCTCCTACAATGAGCAGTTCTTC
>-|-|TRBV5-1|TRBJ1-1
CASSSSGDRSEAFF
TGCGCCAGCAGCAGTTCAGGCGACAGGTCTGAAGCTTTCTTT
>-|few|TRBV11-2|TRBJ1-5
CASSLGTGTIQPQHF
TGTGCCAGCAGCTTAGGGACCGGGACAATTCAGCCCCAGCATTTT
>-|-|TRBV30|TRBJ1-2
CAWGRGILFTF
-
>-|once|TRBV3-1/TRBV3-2|TRBJ1-6
CASSPTGNSPLHF
TGTGCCAGCAGCCCTACGGGAAATTCACCCCTCCACTTT
>TRBD1|-|TRBV9|TRBJ2-5
CASSEYRDSSQETQYF
TGTGCCAGCAGCGAATACCGGGACAGCTCCCAAGAGACCCAGTACTTC
>-|-|TRBV19|TRBJ2-5
CASSIGWARETQYF
TGTGCCAGTAGTATTGGATGGGCACGAGAGACCCAGTACTTC
>-|-|TRBV10-1|TRBJ1-5
CANPQRPDSNQPQHF
TGCGCCAACCCCCAGAGGCCAGATAGCAATCAGCCCCAGCATTTT
>TRBD1|few|TRBV6-4|TRBJ1-2
CASSRETGGLYGYTF
TGTGCCAGCAGCCGAGAGACAGGGGGCCTCTATGGCTACACCTTC
>TRBD1|-|TRBV18|TRBJ1-1
CASSPQGQGGQGEAFF
TGTGCCAGCTCACCACAGGGACAGGGGGGCCAGGGTGAAGCTTTCTTT